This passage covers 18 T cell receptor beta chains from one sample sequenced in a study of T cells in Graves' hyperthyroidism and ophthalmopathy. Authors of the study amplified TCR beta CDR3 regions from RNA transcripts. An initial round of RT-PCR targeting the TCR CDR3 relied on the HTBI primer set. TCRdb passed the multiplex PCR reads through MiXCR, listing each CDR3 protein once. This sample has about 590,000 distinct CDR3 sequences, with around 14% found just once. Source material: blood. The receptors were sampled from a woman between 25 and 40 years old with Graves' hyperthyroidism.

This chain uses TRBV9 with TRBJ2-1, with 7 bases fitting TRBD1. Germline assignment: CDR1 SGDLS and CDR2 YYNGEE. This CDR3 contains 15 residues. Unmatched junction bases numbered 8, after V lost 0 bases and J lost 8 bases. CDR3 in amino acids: CASSVEGAQGDEQFF. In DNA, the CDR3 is TGTGCCAGCAGCGTAGAGGGGGCCCAAGGGGATGAGCAGTTCTTC.

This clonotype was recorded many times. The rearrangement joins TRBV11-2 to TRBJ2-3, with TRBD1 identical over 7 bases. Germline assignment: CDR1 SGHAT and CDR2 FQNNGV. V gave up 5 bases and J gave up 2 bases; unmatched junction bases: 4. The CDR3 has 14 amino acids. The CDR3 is CASSMGQYTDTQYF. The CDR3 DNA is TGTGCCAGCAGCATGGGACAGTACACAGATACGCAGTATTTT.

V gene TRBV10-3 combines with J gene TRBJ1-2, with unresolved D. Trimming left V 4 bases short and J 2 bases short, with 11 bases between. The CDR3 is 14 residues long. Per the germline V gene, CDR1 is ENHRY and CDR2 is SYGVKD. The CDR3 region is CAISAGYRNYGYTF. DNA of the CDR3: TGTGCCATCAGTGCCGGCTATAGAAACTATGGCTACACCTTC.

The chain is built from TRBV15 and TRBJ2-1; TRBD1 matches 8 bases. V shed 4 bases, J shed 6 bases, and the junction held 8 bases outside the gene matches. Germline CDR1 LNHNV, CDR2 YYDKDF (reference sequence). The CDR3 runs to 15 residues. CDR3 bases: TGTGCCACCAGCATAGTCAGGGGGCGTCTCAATGAGCAGTTCTTC. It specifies CATSIVRGRLNEQFF.

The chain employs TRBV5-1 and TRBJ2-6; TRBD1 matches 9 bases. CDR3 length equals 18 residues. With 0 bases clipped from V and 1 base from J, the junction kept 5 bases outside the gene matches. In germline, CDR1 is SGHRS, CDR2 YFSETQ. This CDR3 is CASSLEGDRGSGANVLTF. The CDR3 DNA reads TGCGCCAGCAGCTTGGAGGGTGACAGGGGGTCTGGGGCCAACGTCCTGACTTTC. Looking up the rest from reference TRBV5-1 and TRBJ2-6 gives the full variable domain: KAGVTQTPRYLIKTRGQQVTLSCSPISGHRSVSWYQQTPGQGLQFLFEYFSETQRNKGNFPGRFSGRQFSNSRSEMNVSTLELGDSALYLCASSLEGDRGSGANVLTFGAGSRLTVL.

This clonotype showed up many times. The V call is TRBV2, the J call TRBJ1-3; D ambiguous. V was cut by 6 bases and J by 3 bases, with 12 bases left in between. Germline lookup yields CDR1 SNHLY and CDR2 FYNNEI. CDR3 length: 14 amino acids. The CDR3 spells CASRITDGGNTIYF. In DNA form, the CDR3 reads TGTGCCAGCAGAATTACGGACGGTGGAAACACCATATATTTT.

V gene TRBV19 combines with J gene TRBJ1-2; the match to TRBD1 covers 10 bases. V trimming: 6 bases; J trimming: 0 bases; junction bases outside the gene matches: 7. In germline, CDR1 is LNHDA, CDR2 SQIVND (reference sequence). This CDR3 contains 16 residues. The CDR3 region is CASSPPGQGANYGYTF. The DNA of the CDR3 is TGTGCCAGTAGCCCTCCCGGACAGGGGGCTAACTATGGCTACACCTTC.

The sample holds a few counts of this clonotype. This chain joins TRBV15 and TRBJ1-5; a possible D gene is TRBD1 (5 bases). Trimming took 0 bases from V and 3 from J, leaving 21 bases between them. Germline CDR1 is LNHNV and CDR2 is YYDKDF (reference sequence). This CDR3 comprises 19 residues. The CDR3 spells CATSRDFGRVEFANQPQHF. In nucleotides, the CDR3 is TGTGCCACCAGCAGAGATTTTGGCAGGGTAGAATTTGCCAATCAGCCCCAGCATTTT.

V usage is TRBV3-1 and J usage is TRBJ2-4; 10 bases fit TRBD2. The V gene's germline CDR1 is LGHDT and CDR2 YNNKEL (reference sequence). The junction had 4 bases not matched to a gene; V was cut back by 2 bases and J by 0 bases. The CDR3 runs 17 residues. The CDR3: CASSQSGLALAKNIQYF. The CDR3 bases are TGTGCCAGCAGCCAATCGGGACTAGCGTTAGCCAAAAACATTCAGTACTTC.

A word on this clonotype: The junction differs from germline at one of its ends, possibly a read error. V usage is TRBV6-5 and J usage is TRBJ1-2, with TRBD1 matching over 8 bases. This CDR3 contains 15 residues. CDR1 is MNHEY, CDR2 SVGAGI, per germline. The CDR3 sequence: CASSYFAGGNYGYTF. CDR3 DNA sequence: TGTGCCAGCAGCTACTTTGCAGGGGGCAACTATGGCTACACCTTC.

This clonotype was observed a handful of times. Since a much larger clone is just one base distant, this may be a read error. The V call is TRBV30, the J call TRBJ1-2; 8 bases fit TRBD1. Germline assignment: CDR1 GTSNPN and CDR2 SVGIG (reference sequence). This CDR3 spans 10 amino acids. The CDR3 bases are TGTGCCGGACAGGGTTATGGCCACACCTTC. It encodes CAGQGYGHTF. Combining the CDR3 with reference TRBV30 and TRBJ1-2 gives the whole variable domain SQTIHQWPATLVQPVGSPLSLECTVEGTSNPNLYWYRQAAGRGLQLLFYSVGIGQISSEVPQNLSASRPQDRQFILSSKKLLLSDSGFYLCAGQGYGHTFGSGTRLTVV.

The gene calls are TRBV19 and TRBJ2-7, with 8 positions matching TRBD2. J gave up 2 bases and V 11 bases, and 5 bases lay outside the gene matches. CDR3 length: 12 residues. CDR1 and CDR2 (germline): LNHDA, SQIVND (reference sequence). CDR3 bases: TGTGCCGATACTAGCGGTACCTACGAGCAGTACTTC. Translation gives CADTSGTYEQYF.

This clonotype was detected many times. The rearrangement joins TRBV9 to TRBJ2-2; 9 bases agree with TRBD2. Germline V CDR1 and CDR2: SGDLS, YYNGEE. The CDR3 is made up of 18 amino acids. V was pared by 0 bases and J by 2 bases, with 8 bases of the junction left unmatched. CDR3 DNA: TGTGCCAGCAGCGTAGCTCCCAGCGGGAGGCTTAACACCGGGGAGCTGTTTTTT. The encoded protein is CASSVAPSGRLNTGELFF.

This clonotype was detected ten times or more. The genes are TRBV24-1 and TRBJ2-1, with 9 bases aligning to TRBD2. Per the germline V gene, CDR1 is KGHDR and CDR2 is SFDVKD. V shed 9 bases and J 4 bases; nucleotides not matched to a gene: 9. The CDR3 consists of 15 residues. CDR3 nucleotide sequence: TGTGCCACCTCTTCCTCTAGCGGGAATTACAATGAGCAGTTCTTC. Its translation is CATSSSSGNYNEQFF.

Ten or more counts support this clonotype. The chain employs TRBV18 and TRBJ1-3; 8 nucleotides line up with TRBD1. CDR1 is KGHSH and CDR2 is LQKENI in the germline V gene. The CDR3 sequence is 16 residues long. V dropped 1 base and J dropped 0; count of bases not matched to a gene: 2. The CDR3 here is CASSPRQGSSGNTIYF. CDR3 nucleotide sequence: TGTGCCAGCTCACCACGACAGGGGAGCTCTGGAAACACCATATATTTT.

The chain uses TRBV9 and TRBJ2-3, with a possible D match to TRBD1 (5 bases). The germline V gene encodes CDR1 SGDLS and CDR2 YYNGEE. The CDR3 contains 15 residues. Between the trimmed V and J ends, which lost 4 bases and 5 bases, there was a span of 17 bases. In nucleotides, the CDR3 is TGTGCCAGCAGCAACTGGGGCTCTCACGAAGATACGCAGTATTTT. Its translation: CASSNWGSHEDTQYF.

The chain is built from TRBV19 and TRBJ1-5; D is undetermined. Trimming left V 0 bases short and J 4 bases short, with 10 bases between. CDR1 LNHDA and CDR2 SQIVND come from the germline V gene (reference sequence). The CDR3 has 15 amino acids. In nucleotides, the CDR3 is TGTGCCAGTAGTATAGATAACAGCAAAAATCAGCCCCAGCATTTT. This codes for CASSIDNSKNQPQHF.

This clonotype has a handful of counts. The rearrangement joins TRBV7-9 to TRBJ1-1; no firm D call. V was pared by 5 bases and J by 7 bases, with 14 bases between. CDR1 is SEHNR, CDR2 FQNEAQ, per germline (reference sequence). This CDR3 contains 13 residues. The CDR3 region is CASSPPTPIEAFF. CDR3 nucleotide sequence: TGTGCCAGCAGCCCCCCCACCCCCATTGAAGCTTTCTTT. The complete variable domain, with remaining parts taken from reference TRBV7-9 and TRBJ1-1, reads DTGVSQNPRHKITKRGQNVTFRCDPISEHNRLYWYRQTLGQGPEFLTYFQNEAQLEKSRLLSDRFSAERPKGSFSTLEIQRTEQGDSAMYLCASSPPTPIEAFFGQGTRLTVV.